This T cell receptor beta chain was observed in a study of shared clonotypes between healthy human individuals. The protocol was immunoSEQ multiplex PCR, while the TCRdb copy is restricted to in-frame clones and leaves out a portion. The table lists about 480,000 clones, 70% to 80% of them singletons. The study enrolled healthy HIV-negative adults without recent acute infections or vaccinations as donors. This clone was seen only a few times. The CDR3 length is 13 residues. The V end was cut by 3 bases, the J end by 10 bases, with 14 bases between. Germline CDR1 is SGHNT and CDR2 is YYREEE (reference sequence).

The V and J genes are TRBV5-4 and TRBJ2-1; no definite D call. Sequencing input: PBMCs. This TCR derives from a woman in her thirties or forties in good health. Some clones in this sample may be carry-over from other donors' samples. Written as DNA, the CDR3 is TGTGCCAGCAGCTCGCCCGGAAGTGGGGAGCAGTTCTTC. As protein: CASSSPGSGEQFF.